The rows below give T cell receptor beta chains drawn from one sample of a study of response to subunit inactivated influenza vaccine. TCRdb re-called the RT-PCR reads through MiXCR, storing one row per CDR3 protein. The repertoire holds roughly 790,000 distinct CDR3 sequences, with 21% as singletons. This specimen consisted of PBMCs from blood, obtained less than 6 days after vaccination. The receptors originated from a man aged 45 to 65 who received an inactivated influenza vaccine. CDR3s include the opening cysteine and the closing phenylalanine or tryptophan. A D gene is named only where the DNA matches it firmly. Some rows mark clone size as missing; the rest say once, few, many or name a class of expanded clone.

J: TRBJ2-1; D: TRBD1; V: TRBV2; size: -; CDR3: CASSERTGNYNEQFF; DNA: TGTGCCAGCAGTGAGCGGACAGGGAACTACAATGAGCAGTTCTTC
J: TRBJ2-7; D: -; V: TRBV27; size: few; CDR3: CATKLQGTISYEQYF; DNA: TGTGCCACCAAGTTACAGGGAACGATATCCTACGAGCAGTACTTC
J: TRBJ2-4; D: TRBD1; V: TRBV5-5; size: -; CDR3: CASSPWTGGVAKNIQYF; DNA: TGTGCCAGCAGCCCGTGGACAGGGGGAGTAGCCAAAAACATTCAGTACTTC
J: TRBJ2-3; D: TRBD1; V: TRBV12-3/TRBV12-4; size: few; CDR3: CATGIGTGRKDTQYF; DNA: TGTGCGACGGGAATCGGGACAGGGAGGAAAGATACGCAGTATTTT
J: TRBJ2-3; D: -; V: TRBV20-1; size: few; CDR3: CSARDRLFSSWTDTQYF; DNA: TGCAGTGCTAGAGATCGGTTATTTAGTAGCTGGACAGATACGCAGTATTTT
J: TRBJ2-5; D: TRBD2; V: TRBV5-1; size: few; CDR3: CASKAQLAGGETQYF; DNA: TGCGCCAGCAAAGCCCAACTAGCGGGAGGAGAGACCCAGTACTTC
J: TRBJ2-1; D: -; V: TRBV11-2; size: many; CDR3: CASSLVSNPSYNEQFF; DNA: TGTGCCAGCAGCTTAGTATCGAACCCGTCCTACAATGAGCAGTTCTTC
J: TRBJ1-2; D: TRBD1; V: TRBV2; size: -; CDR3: CASRPQTGANYGYTF; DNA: TGTGCCAGCCGGCCCCAGACAGGGGCTAACTATGGCTACACCTTC
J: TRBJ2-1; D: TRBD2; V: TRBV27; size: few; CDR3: CASSLSSGVYNEQFF; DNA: TGTGCCAGCAGTTTATCCAGCGGGGTCTACAATGAGCAGTTCTTC
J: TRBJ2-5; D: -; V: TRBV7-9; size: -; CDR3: CASSYGDIFQETQYF; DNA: TGTGCCAGCAGCTACGGGGACATTTTTCAAGAGACCCAGTACTTC
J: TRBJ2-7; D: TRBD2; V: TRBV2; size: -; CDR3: CASSEETSGTLEQYF; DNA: TGTGCCAGCAGTGAGGAGACTAGCGGAACTTTGGAGCAGTACTTC
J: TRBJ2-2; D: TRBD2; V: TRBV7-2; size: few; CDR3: CASSLAGLAPTGELFF; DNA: TGTGCCAGCAGCTTAGCAGGACTAGCCCCCACCGGGGAGCTGTTTTTT
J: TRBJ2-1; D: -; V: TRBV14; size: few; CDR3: CASSQVGGEKLGSYNEQFF; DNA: TGTGCCAGCAGCCAAGTCGGAGGGGAAAAGCTGGGCTCCTACAATGAGCAGTTCTTC
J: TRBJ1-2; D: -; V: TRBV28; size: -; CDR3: CASSLWEYGYTF; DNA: TGTGCCAGCAGTTTGTGGGAATATGGCTACACCTTC
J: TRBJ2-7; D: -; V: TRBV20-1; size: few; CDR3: CSARDSMLGLSYEQYF; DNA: TGCAGTGCTAGAGATAGCATGCTGGGCTTATCCTACGAGCAGTACTTC
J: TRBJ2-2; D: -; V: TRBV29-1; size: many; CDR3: CSVTSPGQYTGELFF; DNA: TGCAGCGTTACGTCACCGGGACAATACACCGGGGAGCTGTTTTTT
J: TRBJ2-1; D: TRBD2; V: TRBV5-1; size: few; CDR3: CASSPGLADNEQFF; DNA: TGCGCCAGCAGCCCGGGCCTAGCGGACAATGAGCAGTTCTTC
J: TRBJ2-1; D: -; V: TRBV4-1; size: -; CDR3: CASSPPRGRNYNEQFF; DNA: TGCGCCAGCAGCCCCCCGAGGGGCCGAAATTACAATGAGCAGTTCTTC
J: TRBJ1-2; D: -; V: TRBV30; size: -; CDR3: CAWSVDGTYGYTF; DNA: TGTGCCTGGAGTGTAGACGGAACCTATGGCTACACCTTC
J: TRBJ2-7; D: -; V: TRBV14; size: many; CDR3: CASSRFDSGEQYF; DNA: TGTGCCAGCAGCCGCTTTGACTCTGGCGAGCAGTACTTC
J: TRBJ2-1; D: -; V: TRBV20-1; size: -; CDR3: CSARKLAFRNEQFF; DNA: TGCAGTGCTAGAAAATTAGCGTTTAGAAATGAGCAGTTCTTC
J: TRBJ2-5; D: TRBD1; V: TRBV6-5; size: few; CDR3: CASSSPGQRETQYF; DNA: TGTGCCAGCAGTTCCCCGGGACAGCGAGAGACCCAGTACTTC
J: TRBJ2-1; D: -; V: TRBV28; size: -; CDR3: CASSPIGAQYNEQFF; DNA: TGTGCCAGCAGTCCCATCGGGGCTCAGTACAATGAGCAGTTCTTC
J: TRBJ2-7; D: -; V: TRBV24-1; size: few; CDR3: CATSDSPAPWSSYEQYF; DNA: TGTGCCACCAGTGATTCCCCCGCTCCGTGGAGCTCCTACGAGCAGTACTTC
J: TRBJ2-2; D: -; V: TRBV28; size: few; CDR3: CATATGNTGELFF; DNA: TGTGCCACCGCGACAGGGAACACCGGGGAGCTGTTTTTT
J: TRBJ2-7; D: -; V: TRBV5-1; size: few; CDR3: CASSLRHDSYEQYF; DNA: TGCGCCAGCAGCTTGAGACACGACTCCTACGAGCAGTACTTC
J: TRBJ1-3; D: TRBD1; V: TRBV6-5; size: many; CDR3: CASSFSDRGPRNTIYF; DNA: TGTGCCAGCAGTTTTTCCGACAGGGGGCCTAGAAACACCATATATTTT
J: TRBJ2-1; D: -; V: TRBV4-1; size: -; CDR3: CASSPLGTRSVNEQFF; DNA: TGCGCCAGCAGCCCCTTGGGAACTAGGTCTGTCAATGAGCAGTTCTTC
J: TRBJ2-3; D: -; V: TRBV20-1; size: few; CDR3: CSARELGTDTQYF; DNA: TGCAGTGCTAGAGAGCTCGGCACAGATACGCAGTATTTT
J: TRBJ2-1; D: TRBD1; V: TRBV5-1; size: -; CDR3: CASSFRQGVYNEQFF; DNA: TGCGCCAGCAGCTTCCGACAGGGCGTATACAATGAGCAGTTCTTC
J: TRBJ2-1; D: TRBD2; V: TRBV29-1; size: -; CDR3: CSVDRGLAGEQFF; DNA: TGCAGCGTTGATAGGGGACTAGCGGGTGAGCAGTTCTTC
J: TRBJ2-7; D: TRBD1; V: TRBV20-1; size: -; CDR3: CSATDREGLYEQYF; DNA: TGCAGTGCAACGGACAGGGAAGGACTCTACGAGCAGTACTTC
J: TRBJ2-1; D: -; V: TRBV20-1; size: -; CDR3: CSAPDLSYNEQFF; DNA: TGCAGTGCGCCGGACTTATCCTACAATGAGCAGTTCTTC
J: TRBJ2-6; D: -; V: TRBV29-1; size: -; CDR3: CSVTNRDQIYSGANVLTF; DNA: TGCAGCGTTACAAACCGGGATCAAATATACTCTGGGGCCAACGTCCTGACTTTC
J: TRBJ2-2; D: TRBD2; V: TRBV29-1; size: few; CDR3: CSVITSGGELFF; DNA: TGCAGCGTCATTACTAGCGGCGGGGAGCTGTTTTTT
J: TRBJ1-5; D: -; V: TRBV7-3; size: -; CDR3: CASSPGQLQPQHF; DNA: TGTGCCAGCAGCCCCGGACAGCTTCAGCCCCAGCATTTT
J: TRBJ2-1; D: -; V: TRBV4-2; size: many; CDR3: CASSPGQYSSYNEQFF; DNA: TGTGCCAGCAGCCCCGGGCAGTATAGCTCCTACAATGAGCAGTTCTTC
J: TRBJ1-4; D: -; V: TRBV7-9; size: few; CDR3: CASSLGTEKLFF; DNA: TGTGCCAGCAGCTTAGGAACCGAAAAACTGTTTTTT
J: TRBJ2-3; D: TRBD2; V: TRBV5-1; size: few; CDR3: CASSLEGLAGVQDTQYF; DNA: TGCGCCAGCAGCTTGGAAGGACTAGCGGGGGTGCAAGATACGCAGTATTTT
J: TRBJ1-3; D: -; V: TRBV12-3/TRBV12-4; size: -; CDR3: CDSSRSSGNTIYF; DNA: TGTGACAGCAGCCGTTCCTCTGGAAACACCATATATTTT
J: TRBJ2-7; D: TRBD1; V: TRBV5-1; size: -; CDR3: CASATGTGAYEQYF; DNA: TGCGCCAGCGCAACCGGGACAGGGGCCTACGAGCAGTACTTC
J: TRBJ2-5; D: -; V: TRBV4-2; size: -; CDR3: CASSQEGLNLQETQYF; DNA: TGTGCCAGCAGCCAAGAAGGACTAAACCTCCAAGAGACCCAGTACTTC
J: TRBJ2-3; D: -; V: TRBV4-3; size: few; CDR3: CASSQTPGQSTDTQYF; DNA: TGCGCCAGCAGCCAAACTCCGGGACAATCCACAGATACGCAGTATTTT
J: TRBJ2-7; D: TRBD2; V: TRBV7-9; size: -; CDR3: CASSLERTSGFLEQYF; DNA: TGTGCCAGCAGCTTAGAGCGGACTAGCGGGTTTCTCGAGCAGTACTTC
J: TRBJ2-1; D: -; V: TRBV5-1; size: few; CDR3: CASSPRWGSSYNEQFF; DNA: TGCGCCAGCAGCCCTAGGTGGGGTAGCTCCTACAATGAGCAGTTCTTC
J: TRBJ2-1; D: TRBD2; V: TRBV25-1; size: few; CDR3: CARTNTPTSGRASGEQFF; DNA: TGTGCCCGTACAAATACTCCGACTAGCGGGAGGGCCTCGGGGGAGCAGTTCTTC
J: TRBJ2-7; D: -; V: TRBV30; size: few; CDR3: CALGVSARGEQYF; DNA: TGTGCCCTGGGCGTCTCGGCTCGGGGCGAGCAGTACTTC
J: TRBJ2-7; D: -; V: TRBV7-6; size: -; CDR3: CASSLEGPARPYEQYF; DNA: TGTGCCAGCAGCTTAGAAGGGCCCGCTCGTCCCTACGAGCAGTACTTC
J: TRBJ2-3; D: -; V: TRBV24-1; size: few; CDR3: CATSDPGPDTQYF; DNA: TGTGCCACCAGTGACCCCGGGCCGGATACGCAGTATTTT
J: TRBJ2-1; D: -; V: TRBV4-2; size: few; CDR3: CASSQDSGPIYNEQFF; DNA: TGTGCCAGCAGCCAGGACTCGGGCCCGATCTACAATGAGCAGTTCTTC